Below are 31 T cell receptor beta chains sequenced from a single sample in a study of long-term antiretroviral therapy in people with HIV. The libraries were made with immunoSEQ v3.0 at survey level. Profiling relied on immunoSEQ multiplex PCR, and the TCRdb table lists in-frame clones only, not all of them. The sample has some 34,000 clones, around 96% seen once; the top ten hold roughly 2.5%. The sample here was unsorted PBMCs, taken about 6.6 years after starting antiretroviral therapy. The receptors stem from a man aged 25-45 years with HIV.

This chain connects TRBV4-1 to TRBJ2-3; possibly TRBD2 for D (6 bases). Germline lookup yields CDR1 MGHRA and CDR2 YSYEKL. V was pared by 1 base and J by 6 bases, with 20 bases between. The CDR3 consists of 17 residues. CDR3 protein: CASSQGESRLEVDTQYF. CDR3 coding DNA: TGCGCCAGCAGCCAAGGGGAGTCCCGACTAGAGGTTGATACGCAGTATTTT.

The CDR3 is CASSEGRYMNTEAFF. The CDR3 DNA reads as TGTGCCAGTAGTGAGGGAAGATACATGAACACTGAAGCTTTCTTT. The rearrangement uses TRBV19 and TRBJ1-1; D remains unclear. Germline-derived CDR1 and CDR2 are LNHDA and SQIVND (reference sequence). This CDR3 contains 15 residues. V was pared by 5 bases and J by 0 bases, with 13 bases between.

This chain joins TRBV4-3 and TRBJ1-5, with D tentatively TRBD1 (6 bases). Looked up from germline, CDR1 is LGHNA and CDR2 is YSLEER. This CDR3 spans 17 amino acids. V lost 0 bases and J lost 1, with 13 bases in between. CDR3: CASSQEVAGTSNQPQHF. The CDR3, as DNA: TGCGCCAGCAGCCAAGAGGTTGCAGGGACAAGCAATCAGCCCCAGCATTTT.

V is TRBV6-1 and J is TRBJ1-1; TRBD1 matches at 11 bases. Germline CDR1 MNHNS, CDR2 SASEGT. The CDR3 extends over 13 amino acids. The V gene end was trimmed by 3 bases and the J gene end by 11 bases; junction bases not matched to a gene: 5. The CDR3 sequence: CASSDTDRGLAFF. In DNA form, the CDR3 reads TGTGCCAGCAGTGATACGGACAGGGGGCTTGCTTTCTTT.

V is TRBV13 and J is TRBJ2-1, with 7 bases fitting TRBD1. This CDR3 has 15 residues. V shed 5 bases, J shed 3 bases, and the junction held 7 bases outside the gene matches. Germline V gives CDR1 PRHDT, CDR2 FYEKMQ (reference sequence). The CDR3 nucleotides are TGTGCCAGCAGCCGTAGGGGACAGAACTACAATGAGCAGTTCTTC. Protein sequence: CASSRRGQNYNEQFF.

This rearrangement joins TRBV7-3 to TRBJ1-1; a weak D match, TRBD1 (6 bases). Germline V CDR1 and CDR2: SGHTA, FQGTGA. V dropped 2 bases and J dropped 8 bases, with 12 bases sitting between them. This CDR3 is 13 amino acids long. CDR3 region: CASSLVGGREAFF. The CDR3, as DNA: TGTGCCAGCAGCTTAGTAGGGGGGCGAGAAGCTTTCTTT. The full variable domain, completed using reference TRBV7-3 and TRBJ1-1, is GAGVSQTPSNKVTEKGKYVELRCDPISGHTALYWYRQSLGQGPEFLIYFQGTGAADDSGLPNDRFFAVRPEGSVSTLKIQRTERGDSAVYLCASSLVGGREAFFGQGTRLTVV.

The gene calls are TRBV27 and TRBJ1-5; no clear D gene. This CDR3 is 15 amino acids long. The germline CDR1 and CDR2 sequences are MNHEY and SMNVEV (reference sequence). V was cut by 1 base and J by 4 bases, with 11 bases left in between. In DNA form, the CDR3 reads TGTGCCAGCAGTTTATGGGCGGGAGCAAATCAGCCCCAGCATTTT. Its translation is CASSLWAGANQPQHF.

The chain employs TRBV15 and TRBJ1-6; D may be TRBD1 (5 bases). CDR1 and CDR2 from the germline V gene are LNHNV and YYDKDF (reference sequence). CDR3 length equals 14 residues. V gave up 6 bases and J gave up 7 bases, with 13 bases separating them. As DNA, the CDR3 is TGTGCCACCAGTTCGGAAGGGGCGAATTCACCCCTCCACTTT. This codes for CATSSEGANSPLHF.

V gene TRBV6-5 combines with J gene TRBJ1-5; no clear D gene. The CDR3 spans 12 residues. Trimming cost V 4 bases and J 3 bases, with 4 bases left between them. CDR1 MNHEY and CDR2 SVGAGI come from the germline V gene. This CDR3 is CASSSPNQPQHF. Here the CDR3 DNA reads TGTGCCAGCAGTTCACCCAATCAGCCCCAGCATTTT.

This clone was detected only once. V is TRBV5-6 and J is TRBJ1-2; TRBD1 is a possible D gene (6 bases). V was cut by 5 bases and J by 4 bases, with 15 bases left in between. CDR1 SGHDT and CDR2 YYEEEE come from the germline V gene. The CDR3 spans 14 residues. CDR3: CASRDRPKFYGYTF. CDR3 in DNA: TGTGCCAGCAGGGACAGACCGAAGTTCTATGGCTACACCTTC. Variable domain in full (rest from reference TRBV5-6 and TRBJ1-2): DAGVTQSPTHLIKTRGQQVTLRCSPKSGHDTVSWYQQALGQGPQFIFQYYEEEERQRGNFPDRFSGHQFPNYSSELNVNALLLGDSALYLCASRDRPKFYGYTFGSGTRLTVV.

J is TRBJ2-1 and V is TRBV5-4; 15 bases are a match to TRBD2. Unmatched junction bases numbered 4, after V lost 2 bases and J lost 16 bases. CDR1 SGHNT and CDR2 YYREEE come from the germline V gene (reference sequence). The CDR3 has 13 residues. The CDR3 here is CASSFGTSGGPFF. The DNA for the CDR3 is TGTGCCAGCAGCTTCGGGACTAGCGGGGGGCCTTTCTTC.

The chain is built from TRBV2 and TRBJ2-7; a possible D gene is TRBD2 (5 bases). The CDR3 is made up of 12 amino acids. Trimming shortened V by 8 bases and J by 5 bases, and 13 bases separated the two germline ends. The germline gives CDR1 SNHLY, CDR2 FYNNEI. The CDR3, as DNA: TGTGCCAGCCGTGGGGTCGGGGACGAGCAGTACTTC. Residues: CASRGVGDEQYF.

The J gene is TRBJ1-2, the V gene TRBV4-3; possibly TRBD1 for D (6 bases). The CDR3 has 15 residues. With 0 bases removed from V and 1 base from J, the gap between germline ends came to 9 bases. Germline V gene sequence: CDR1 LGHNA, CDR2 YSLEER. The CDR3 protein is CASSQDLQGNYGYTF. CDR3 DNA: TGCGCCAGCAGCCAAGATCTACAGGGTAACTATGGCTACACCTTC.

This chain links TRBV6-5 with TRBJ2-1, with D possibly called TRBD1 or TRBD2 (5 bases each). The CDR3 contains 16 residues. V lost 4 bases and J 2 bases, leaving 15 bases between the germline ends. Germline V gene lookup returns CDR1 MNHEY and CDR2 SVGAGI. In DNA, the CDR3 is TGTGCCAGCAGTTGGGACCCATTCGGCCCCTACAATGAGCAGTTCTTC. Amino acid sequence: CASSWDPFGPYNEQFF.

CDR3 loop: CASSPNRGGLPYEQYF. The CDR3 DNA reads TGTGCCAGCAGCCCAAACCGTGGGGGTCTGCCCTACGAGCAGTACTTC. The genes are TRBV21-1 and TRBJ2-7. TRBV21-1 is noted as a pseudogene. The CDR3 runs to 16 residues.

The chain combines TRBV7-9 with TRBJ2-3; 7 bases are a match to TRBD2. The CDR3 has 14 residues. Germline-derived CDR1 and CDR2 are SEHNR and FQNEAQ (reference sequence). The V gene end was trimmed by 6 bases and the J gene end by 2 bases; junction bases not matched to a gene: 5. In DNA form, the CDR3 reads TGTGCCAGCAGACCCGGGACTATCACAGATACGCAGTATTTT. This encodes CASRPGTITDTQYF.

This clone was seen once. The J gene is TRBJ1-3, the V gene TRBV5-1; no reliable D call. This CDR3 contains 16 residues. Germline V gene data show CDR1 as SGHRS and CDR2 as YFSETQ. V was shortened by 4 bases and J by 0 bases, with 14 bases between the two germline ends. The DNA for the CDR3 is TGCGCCAGCAGCCCTAAGCCGCAGAGCTCTGGAAACACCATATATTTT. Its protein product is CASSPKPQSSGNTIYF.

The V gene is TRBV4-2, the J gene TRBJ2-1, with D unresolved. V lost 0 bases to trimming and J lost 8 bases, with 5 bases between them. Germline CDR1 LGHNA, CDR2 YNFKEQ. The CDR3 contains 12 residues. This CDR3 is CASSQDFDEQFF. The CDR3, as DNA: TGTGCCAGCAGCCAAGATTTTGATGAGCAGTTCTTC.

The V gene is TRBV11-2, the J gene TRBJ2-2; D not certain. Between the trimmed V and J ends, which lost 6 bases and 9 bases, there was a span of 8 bases. Germline CDR1 SGHAT, CDR2 FQNNGV. This CDR3 has 11 amino acids. The CDR3 DNA follows: TGTGCCAGCAGGGTTACCCGGGAGCTGTTTTTT. Translating gives CASRVTRELFF.

V usage is TRBV5-6 and J usage is TRBJ2-7, with D perhaps matching TRBD1 (5 bases). The CDR3 consists of 15 residues. V shed 0 bases and J shed 2 bases, with 12 bases lying between them. The germline CDR1 and CDR2 sequences are SGHDT and YYEEEE. The CDR3 protein is CASSLDQGSPYEQYF. The CDR3 DNA reads as TGTGCCAGCAGCTTGGATCAGGGCTCCCCCTACGAGCAGTACTTC.

The chain has TRBV10-3 and TRBJ1-1; D is uncertain. Germline CDR1 reads ENHRY; CDR2 reads SYGVKD. V gave up 0 bases and J gave up 4 bases, with 6 bases separating them. CDR3 size: 13 residues. CDR3 in DNA: TGTGCCATCAGTGAGTCCGTGGGCACTGAAGCTTTCTTT. Translation gives CAISESVGTEAFF.

This chain uses TRBV7-8 with TRBJ2-2; 7 nucleotides agree with TRBD1. The CDR3 totals 13 residues. The V gene's germline CDR1 is SGHVS and CDR2 FQNEAQ. The junction had 4 bases not matched to a gene; V was cut back by 2 bases and J by 10 bases. The chain's CDR3 is CASSLQGVEELFF. In DNA, the CDR3 is TGTGCCAGCAGCTTACAGGGGGTCGAGGAGCTGTTTTTT.

This clone is a singleton in its sample. The V gene is TRBV30, the J gene TRBJ1-4, with D unclear. Germline lookup yields CDR1 GTSNPN and CDR2 SVGIG (reference sequence). The CDR3 loop spans 13 amino acids. V was clipped by 2 bases and J by 4 bases, with 8 bases between them. The DNA for the CDR3 is TGTGCCTGGAGTAGGTCAGATAATGAAAAACTGTTTTTT. Its translation: CAWSRSDNEKLFF.

The V call is TRBV18, the J call TRBJ2-6; D is unclear. The CDR3 consists of 19 residues. Trimming took off 1 base at V and 0 bases at J, with 16 bases between the two ends. Per the germline V gene, CDR1 is KGHSH and CDR2 is LQKENI. DNA for the CDR3: TGTGCCAGCTCACCACTGGTGACGAGATTAAACTCTGGGGCCAACGTCCTGACTTTC. This translates into CASSPLVTRLNSGANVLTF.

The rearrangement links TRBV6-5 to TRBJ1-4; the D gene is possibly TRBD1 (5 bases). CDR1 is MNHEY, CDR2 SVGAGI, per germline. The CDR3 spans 11 residues. V was shortened by 8 bases and J by 5 bases, with 6 bases between the two germline ends. For the CDR3, the DNA is TGTGCCAGCGGGGGGAATGAAAAACTGTTTTTT. Protein sequence: CASGGNEKLFF.

The rearrangement joins TRBV18 to TRBJ2-1; D is perhaps TRBD2 (5 bases). The V and J ends lost 3 bases and 7 bases respectively, with 13 bases between them. Germline loops: CDR1 KGHSH, CDR2 LQKENI. The CDR3 has 14 residues. CDR3 amino acids: CASSPPDRRNEQFF. CDR3 sequence (DNA): TGTGCCAGCTCACCGCCTGATCGGAGGAATGAGCAGTTCTTC.

V and J are TRBV5-1 and TRBJ2-5; TRBD1 or TRBD2 may be the D gene (5 bases each). V was pared by 0 bases and J by 2 bases, with 11 bases between. This CDR3 is built from 15 residues. Looked up from germline, CDR1 is SGHRS and CDR2 is YFSETQ. The CDR3 spells CASSLDPGPQETQYF. DNA for the CDR3: TGCGCCAGCAGCTTGGATCCGGGACCTCAAGAGACCCAGTACTTC.

This clone was counted once. The chain joins TRBV30 to TRBJ2-7; 8 bases fit TRBD1. The CDR3 has 13 amino acids. The V gene end was trimmed by 3 bases and the J gene end by 3 bases; junction bases not matched to a gene: 4. Germline lookup yields CDR1 GTSNPN and CDR2 SVGIG (reference sequence). The CDR3 DNA reads as TGTGCCTGGAGAACGACAGGGGACTACGAGCAGTACTTC. Encoded protein: CAWRTTGDYEQYF.

This clone was counted once. V is TRBV4-1 and J is TRBJ2-7, with 11 bases fitting TRBD2. Germline-derived CDR1 and CDR2 are MGHRA and YSYEKL. The CDR3 totals 16 residues. V trimming: 4 bases; J trimming: 1 base; junction bases outside the gene matches: 6. The CDR3 nucleotides are TGCGCCAGCAGCCCCGGGACTAGCGGTGCATCCTACGAGCAGTACTTC. This translates into CASSPGTSGASYEQYF.

This chain links TRBV19 with TRBJ2-7, with D maybe TRBD1 (5 bases). V lost 4 bases and J lost 5, with 12 bases in between. The CDR3 is made up of 13 amino acids. CDR1 is LNHDA, CDR2 SQIVND, per germline (reference sequence). The CDR3 spells CASSKARVDEQYF. In DNA, the CDR3 is TGTGCCAGTAGTAAAGCCAGGGTGGACGAGCAGTACTTC. Based on the CDR3 plus reference TRBV19 and TRBJ2-7, the full variable domain is DGGITQSPKYLFRKEGQNVTLSCEQNLNHDAMYWYRQDPGQGLRLIYYSQIVNDFQKGDIAEGYSVSREKKESFPLTVTSAQKNPTAFYLCASSKARVDEQYFGPGTRLTVT.

The V and J genes are TRBV7-2 and TRBJ2-3; possible D gene TRBD2, 6 bases. CDR3 length: 12 residues. V gave up 8 bases and J gave up 15 bases, with 21 bases separating them. CDR1 SGHTA and CDR2 FQGNSA come from the germline V gene. The CDR3: CASGAFAGWVYF. In DNA form, the CDR3 reads TGTGCCAGCGGTGCATTTGCGGGGTGGGTTTATTTT.